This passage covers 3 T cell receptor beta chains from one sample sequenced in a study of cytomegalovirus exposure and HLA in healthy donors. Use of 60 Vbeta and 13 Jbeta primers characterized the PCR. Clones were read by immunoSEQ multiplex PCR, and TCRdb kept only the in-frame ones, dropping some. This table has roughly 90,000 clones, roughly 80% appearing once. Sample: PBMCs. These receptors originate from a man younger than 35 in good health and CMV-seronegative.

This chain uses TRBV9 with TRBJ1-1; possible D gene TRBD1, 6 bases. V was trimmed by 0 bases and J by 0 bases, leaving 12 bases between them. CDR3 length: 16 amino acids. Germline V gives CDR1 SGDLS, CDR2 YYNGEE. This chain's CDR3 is CASSVGTELMNTEAFF. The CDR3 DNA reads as TGTGCCAGCAGCGTAGGGACAGAGCTCATGAACACTGAAGCTTTCTTT.

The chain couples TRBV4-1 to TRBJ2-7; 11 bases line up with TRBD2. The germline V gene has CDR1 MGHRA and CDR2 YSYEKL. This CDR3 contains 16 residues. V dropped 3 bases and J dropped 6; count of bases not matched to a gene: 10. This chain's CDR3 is CASSQASGRTGGEQYF. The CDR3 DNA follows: TGCGCCAGCAGCCAGGCTAGCGGGAGGACGGGGGGCGAGCAGTACTTC.

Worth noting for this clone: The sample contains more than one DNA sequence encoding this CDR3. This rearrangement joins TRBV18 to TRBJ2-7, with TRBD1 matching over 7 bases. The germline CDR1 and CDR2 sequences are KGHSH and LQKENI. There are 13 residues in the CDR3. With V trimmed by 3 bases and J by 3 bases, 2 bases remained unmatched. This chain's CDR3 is CASSPGQDYEQYF. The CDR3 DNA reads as TGTGCCAGCTCACCCGGACAGGACTACGAGCAGTACTTC. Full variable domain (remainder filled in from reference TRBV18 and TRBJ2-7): NAGVMQNPRHLVRRRGQEARLRCSPMKGHSHVYWYRQLPEEGLKFMVYLQKENIIDESGMPKERFSAEFPKEGPSILRIQQVVRGDSAAYFCASSPGQDYEQYFGPGTRLTVT.